The clone carrying this T cell receptor (beta chain) showed up just a few times. The CDR3 runs 14 residues. From germline, CDR1 is MDHEN and CDR2 SYDVKM. V was cut by 6 bases and J by 4 bases, with 15 bases left in between. This sample stems from a study of cytomegalovirus exposure and HLA in healthy donors. Only in-frame clones appear in the TCRdb table, and some are missing; sequencing was by immunoSEQ multiplex PCR. The sample has 160,000 or so clones, 80% to 85% seen once. This chain links TRBV28 with TRBJ1-2; D call uncertain. The receptor's source is a man aged 30-40 years in good health and CMV-seropositive. The sequenced sample was PBMCs. In DNA, the CDR3 is TGTGCCAGCAGGGCGGCAGACGGAGGCTATGGCTACACCTTC. It specifies CASRAADGGYGYTF.